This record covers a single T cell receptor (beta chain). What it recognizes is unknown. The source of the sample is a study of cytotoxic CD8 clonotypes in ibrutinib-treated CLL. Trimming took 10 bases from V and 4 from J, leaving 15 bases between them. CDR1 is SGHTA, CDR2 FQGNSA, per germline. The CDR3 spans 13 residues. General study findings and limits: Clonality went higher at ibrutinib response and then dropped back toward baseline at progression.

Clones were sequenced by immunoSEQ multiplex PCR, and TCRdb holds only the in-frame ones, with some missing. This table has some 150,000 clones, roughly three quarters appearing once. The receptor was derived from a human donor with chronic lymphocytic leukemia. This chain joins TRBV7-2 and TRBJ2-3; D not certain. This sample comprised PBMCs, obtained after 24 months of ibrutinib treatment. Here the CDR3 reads CATVAGNSDTQYF. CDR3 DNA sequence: TGTGCCACGGTAGCCGGCAACTCAGATACGCAGTATTTT.